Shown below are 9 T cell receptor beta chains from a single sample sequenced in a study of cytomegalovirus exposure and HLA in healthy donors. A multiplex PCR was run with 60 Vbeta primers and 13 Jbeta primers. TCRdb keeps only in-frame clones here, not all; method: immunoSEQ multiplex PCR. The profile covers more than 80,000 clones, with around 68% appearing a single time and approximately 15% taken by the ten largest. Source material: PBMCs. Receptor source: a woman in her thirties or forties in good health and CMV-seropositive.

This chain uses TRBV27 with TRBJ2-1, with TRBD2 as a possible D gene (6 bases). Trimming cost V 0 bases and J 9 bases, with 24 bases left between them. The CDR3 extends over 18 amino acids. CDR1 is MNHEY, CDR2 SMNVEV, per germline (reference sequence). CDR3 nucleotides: TGTGCCAGCAGTTTATCGGACTACGCGCGGGTGTATGGAGGTGAGCAGTTCTTC. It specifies CASSLSDYARVYGGEQFF.

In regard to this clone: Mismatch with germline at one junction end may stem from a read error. CDR3 in DNA: TGTGCCAGCAGCGAAGACAGAAACACCGGGGAGCTGTTTTTT. This sequence encodes CASSEDRNTGELFF. The chain joins TRBV2 to TRBJ2-2, with D perhaps matching TRBD1 (5 bases). Germline V CDR1 and CDR2: SNHLY, FYNNEI. The CDR3 sequence is 14 residues long.

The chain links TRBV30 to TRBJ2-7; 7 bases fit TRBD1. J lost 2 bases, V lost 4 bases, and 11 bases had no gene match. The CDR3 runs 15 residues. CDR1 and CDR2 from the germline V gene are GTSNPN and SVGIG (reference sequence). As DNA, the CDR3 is TGTGCCTGGACCCCGGGACAGCTAGGGCCCTACGAGCAGTACTTC. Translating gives CAWTPGQLGPYEQYF.

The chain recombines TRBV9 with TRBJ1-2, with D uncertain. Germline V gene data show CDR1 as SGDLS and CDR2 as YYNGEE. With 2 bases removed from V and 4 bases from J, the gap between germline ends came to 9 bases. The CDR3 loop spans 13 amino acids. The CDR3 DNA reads TGTGCCAGCAGCGTCACCGAGCGCTATGGCTACACCTTC. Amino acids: CASSVTERYGYTF.

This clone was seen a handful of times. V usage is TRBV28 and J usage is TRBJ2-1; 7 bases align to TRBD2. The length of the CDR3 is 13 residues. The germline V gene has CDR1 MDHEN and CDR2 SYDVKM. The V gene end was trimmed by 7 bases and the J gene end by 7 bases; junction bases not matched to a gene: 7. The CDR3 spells CASKLGGRNEQFF. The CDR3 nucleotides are TGTGCCAGCAAGTTGGGGGGGAGGAATGAGCAGTTCTTC.

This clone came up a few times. For the CDR3, the DNA is TGTGCCAGCAGTTCTCGGGCGGGTGAGCAGTTCTTC. Translating it yields CASSSRAGEQFF. This chain joins TRBV28 and TRBJ2-1; tentatively, D is TRBD2 (5 bases). The CDR3 has 12 residues. Trimming pared 4 bases from V and 9 bases from J, leaving 10 bases between. Per germline, CDR1 MDHEN and CDR2 SYDVKM.

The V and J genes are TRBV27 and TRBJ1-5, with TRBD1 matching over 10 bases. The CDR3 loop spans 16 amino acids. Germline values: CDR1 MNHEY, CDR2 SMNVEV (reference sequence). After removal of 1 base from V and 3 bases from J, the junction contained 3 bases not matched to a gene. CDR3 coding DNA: TGTGCCAGCAGTTTATTAGGGACAGGGGACAATCAGCCCCAGCATTTT. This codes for CASSLLGTGDNQPQHF.

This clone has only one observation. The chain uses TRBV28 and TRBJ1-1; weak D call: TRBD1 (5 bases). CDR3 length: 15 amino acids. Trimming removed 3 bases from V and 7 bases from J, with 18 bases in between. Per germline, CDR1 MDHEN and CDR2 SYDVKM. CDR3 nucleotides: TGTGCCAGCAGTTTCCGTTATTTAGTGGGACTTGAAGCTTTCTTT. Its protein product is CASSFRYLVGLEAFF.

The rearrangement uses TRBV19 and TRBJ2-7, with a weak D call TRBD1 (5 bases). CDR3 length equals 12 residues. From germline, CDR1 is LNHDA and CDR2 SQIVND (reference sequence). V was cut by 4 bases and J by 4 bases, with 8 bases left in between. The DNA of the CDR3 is TGTGCCAGTAGTACCCAGGGATACGAGCAGTACTTC. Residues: CASSTQGYEQYF.